This T cell receptor (beta chain) was captured by sequencing in a study of blood T cell repertoires in COVID-19. At the level of the study: The United States, Italy and Spain were the sources of the acute and convalescent COVID-19 samples. PBMCs, B-cell-depleted T cells, or T cells provided the cDNA or gDNA that made up the material.

In the authors' workflow: Estimation of nucleated cell counts relied on the amplification of reference gene primers. Only in-frame clones appear in the TCRdb table, and some are missing; sequencing was by immunoSEQ multiplex PCR. From that table come the V and J calls and clone size; the DNA was used to work out D and trimming. The sample carries about 59,000 clones, around four fifths recorded once. The sample comprised peripheral blood. This receptor was identified in a woman in her 50s with active or convalescent COVID-19.

CDR3 in DNA: TGCGCCAGCAGCTTTTCAATGAACACTGAAGCTTTCTTT. This codes for CASSFSMNTEAFF. This chain uses TRBV5-1 with TRBJ1-1; D ambiguous. The CDR3 totals 13 residues. Germline V gene lookup returns CDR1 SGHRS and CDR2 YFSETQ. The V end lost 2 bases, the J end lost 0 bases, and 5 bases lay between the germline ends.